These 19 T cell receptor beta chains were sequenced from one sample in a study of human T cells and chemical hapten exposure. Regarding time point: pre-sensitization, week 0. Treatment given: therapeutic diphenylcyclopropenone sensitization with weekly scalp DPC. MiXCR, run by TCRdb on the RACE reads, gives a single entry per CDR3 protein. Seen here are roughly 100,000 distinct CDR3 sequences, 10% to 12% observed once, and the top ten hold about 3.1%. The sequenced sample was whole blood, obtained in connection with sensitization to the hapten diphenylcyclopropenone (DPC). The source is a woman aged 55-70 years with alopecia areata. Some clones in this sample may be carry-over from other donors' samples.

Only a few counts were recorded for this clonotype. The gene calls are TRBV10-2 and TRBJ2-3; the match to TRBD2 covers 12 bases. Germline CDR1 and CDR2: WSHSY and SAAADI. The CDR3 loop spans 15 amino acids. The trim removed 6 bases at V and 6 bases at J, leaving 7 bases unmatched. CDR3 loop: CASRASGGAVDTQYF. The CDR3 DNA is TGCGCCAGCAGAGCTAGCGGGGGGGCGGTCGATACGCAGTATTTT.

The chain uses TRBV18 and TRBJ2-7; possible D gene TRBD1, 6 bases. V lost 3 bases, J lost 3 bases, and 15 bases lay in between. Germline CDR1 reads KGHSH; CDR2 reads LQKENI. CDR3 length: 15 residues. CDR3 sequence reads: CASSPPSGGFYEQYF. CDR3 bases: TGTGCCAGCTCACCCCCAAGTGGGGGCTTCTACGAGCAGTACTTC. Filled out from reference TRBV18 and TRBJ2-7, the complete variable domain reads NAGVMQNPRHLVRRRGQEARLRCSPMKGHSHVYWYRQLPEEGLKFMVYLQKENIIDESGMPKERFSAEFPKEGPSILRIQQVVRGDSAAYFCASSPPSGGFYEQYFGPGTRLTVT.

This clonotype has more than one count but fewer than ten. The rearrangement joins TRBV20-1 to TRBJ1-2; weak D call: TRBD1 (5 bases). CDR3 length equals 12 residues. The germline CDR1 and CDR2 sequences are DFQATT and SNEGSKA (reference sequence). V gave up 6 bases and J gave up 8 bases, with 16 bases separating them. CDR3 nucleotide sequence: TGCAGTGCCCCCACGGGCAGGGTCGGCTACACCTTC. This encodes CSAPTGRVGYTF.

A word on this clonotype: Germline and junction disagree at one end, which may indicate a read error. The chain links TRBV2 to TRBJ2-7; D gene ambiguous. CDR3 length equals 14 residues. Looked up from germline, CDR1 is SNHLY and CDR2 is FYNNEI. CDR3 coding DNA: TGTGCCCGCAGCACTCATGGATTCTTCAACGAGCAGTACTTC. It translates to CARSTHGFFNEQYF.

At least ten counts were recorded for this clonotype. The gene calls are TRBV12-3 or TRBV12-4 and TRBJ1-2; D uncertain. CDR3 length: 11 amino acids. V was cut by 3 bases and J by 8 bases, with 7 bases left in between. The CDR3 loop is CASSLGWGYTF. In nucleotides, the CDR3 is TGTGCCAGCAGTTTGGGGTGGGGCTACACCTTC.

This clonotype has at least ten counts. The gene calls are TRBV5-4 and TRBJ2-5, with 14 bases aligning to TRBD2. The CDR3 sequence is 18 residues long. The ends lost 4 bases at V and 1 base at J; junction bases unmatched: 9. The germline V gene encodes CDR1 SGHNT and CDR2 YYREEE (reference sequence). CDR3 DNA: TGTGCCAGCAGCACGGGGACTAGCGGGGGCCATAGCCAAGAGACCCAGTACTTC. Translation: CASSTGTSGGHSQETQYF.

Ten or more counts support this clonotype. The V gene is TRBV30, the J gene TRBJ2-1; D unresolved. The CDR3 runs 13 residues. Germline loops: CDR1 GTSNPN, CDR2 SVGIG (reference sequence). Trimming took 0 bases from V and 7 from J, leaving 10 bases between them. As DNA, the CDR3 is TGTGCCTGGAGTGTACTGGCCGAGAATGAGCAGTTCTTC. Translating gives CAWSVLAENEQFF.

This clonotype was counted once. One end of the junction is discordant with germline, which a read error may explain. This chain joins TRBV7-7 and TRBJ2-3; 10 nucleotides align to TRBD1. The CDR3 has 15 residues. Germline values: CDR1 SSHAT, CDR2 FNYEAQ (reference sequence). The chain's CDR3 is CASSLAGTGADTQYF. The CDR3 nucleotides read TGTGCTAGCAGCTTAGCGGGGACAGGGGCAGATACGCAGTATTTT.

In this sample, this clonotype turned up a few times. The V and J genes are TRBV3-1 and TRBJ2-1, with a weak D call TRBD2 (5 bases). V dropped 1 base and J dropped 16 bases, with 14 bases sitting between them. Germline V gene data show CDR1 as LGHDT and CDR2 as YNNKEL (reference sequence). The CDR3 has 12 amino acids. CDR3 protein: CASSQGTSSRFF. The CDR3 coding sequence is TGTGCCAGCAGCCAAGGCACTAGTTCTCGATTCTTC.

This chain links TRBV20-1 with TRBJ2-3; 7 nucleotides agree with TRBD2. V was pared by 5 bases and J by 5 bases, with 1 base of the junction left unmatched. Germline-derived CDR1 and CDR2 are DFQATT and SNEGSKA (reference sequence). This CDR3 is 11 amino acids long. CDR3 sequence reads: CSASGGDTQYF. As DNA, the CDR3 is TGCAGTGCTTCGGGAGGAGATACGCAGTATTTT.

This clonotype was detected many times. CDR3 region: CASSPQSGGPYNEQFF. The CDR3 nucleotides read TGTGCCAGCAGCCCCCAATCGGGGGGTCCCTACAATGAGCAGTTCTTC. This chain connects TRBV3-1 to TRBJ2-1; 7 bases match TRBD2. CDR3 length equals 16 residues. Germline V gives CDR1 LGHDT, CDR2 YNNKEL (reference sequence). With V trimmed by 4 bases and J by 2 bases, 8 bases remained unmatched.

J is TRBJ1-4 and V is TRBV15, with no clear D. From germline, CDR1 is LNHNV and CDR2 YYDKDF (reference sequence). Trimming removed 0 bases at V and 5 bases at J, with 4 bases between. This CDR3 has 13 residues. CDR3 DNA sequence: TGTGCCACCAGCAGAGATCCGAATGAAAAACTGTTTTTT. Encoded protein: CATSRDPNEKLFF.

This clonotype was recorded at least ten times. The chain carries TRBV3-1 and TRBJ2-1; TRBD2 matches at 9 bases. The CDR3 has 15 amino acids. From germline, CDR1 is LGHDT and CDR2 YNNKEL (reference sequence). Unmatched junction bases numbered 5, after V lost 1 base and J lost 7 bases. CDR3 in amino acids: CASSQGGGVWNEQFF. The CDR3 DNA reads as TGTGCCAGCAGCCAAGGCGGGGGGGTTTGGAATGAGCAGTTCTTC.

This clonotype was observed a handful of times. The V and J genes are TRBV5-1 and TRBJ2-7, with 7 bases aligning to TRBD1. This CDR3 region has 14 residues. From germline, CDR1 is SGHRS and CDR2 YFSETQ. V was clipped by 5 bases and J by 2 bases; unmatched bases: 7. Here the CDR3 DNA reads TGCGCCAGCAGAAATGGACAGGTTACCTACGAGCAGTACTTC. This gives the protein CASRNGQVTYEQYF.

The sample holds many counts of this clonotype. The chain has TRBV5-8 and TRBJ1-5; D gene uncertain. V was pared by 0 bases and J by 3 bases, with 7 bases between. This CDR3 has 14 residues. The germline gives CDR1 SGHTS, CDR2 YDEGEE. The CDR3 region is CASSLESNNQPQHF. CDR3 coding DNA: TGTGCCAGCAGCTTGGAGAGCAACAATCAGCCCCAGCATTTT.

In its sample, this clonotype was seen a few times. The germline gene is not matched at one end of the junction; a read error may be the cause. J is TRBJ2-3 and V is TRBV14, with D unclear. The germline CDR1 and CDR2 sequences are SGHDN and FVKESK. The CDR3 consists of 13 residues. This CDR3 is CASSQVHQDTQYF. The CDR3, as DNA: TGCGCCAGCAGCCAAGTTCACCAAGATACGCAGTATTTT.

The V gene is TRBV10-2, the J gene TRBJ2-5, with TRBD2 identical over 10 bases. The CDR3 is 13 residues long. V lost 8 bases to trimming and J lost 5 bases; unmatched junction nucleotides: 5. From germline, CDR1 is WSHSY and CDR2 SAAADI. For the CDR3, the DNA is TGCGCCAGCCGAAGCGGGGGGGCCGAGACCCAGTACTTC. Amino acid sequence: CASRSGGAETQYF.

In its sample, this clonotype was seen many times. The V and J genes are TRBV12-3 or TRBV12-4 and TRBJ2-1, with D possibly being TRBD1 (5 bases). The CDR3 is made up of 13 amino acids. V was pared by 8 bases and J by 7 bases, with 15 bases between. The CDR3 sequence is CASGPGAVNEQFF. The CDR3 DNA reads TGTGCCAGCGGACCTGGGGCGGTTAATGAGCAGTTCTTC.

The sample holds many counts of this clonotype. V usage is TRBV2 and J usage is TRBJ2-1; a weak D match, TRBD2 (5 bases). Trimming took 8 bases from V and 3 from J, leaving 11 bases between them. Germline V gene lookup returns CDR1 SNHLY and CDR2 FYNNEI. The CDR3 loop spans 13 amino acids. The DNA for the CDR3 is TGTGCCAGCGGGAGCGGTCGCTACAATGAGCAGTTCTTC. Translating it yields CASGSGRYNEQFF.